This passage covers 9 T cell receptor beta chains from one sample sequenced in a study of blood T cell repertoires in COVID-19 (TCRdb year 2020). The receptor library was made with the immunoSEQ multiplex PCR assay. Drawn from immuneACCESS, this table holds only the in-frame rearrangements with V and J called that TCRdb kept. Clones are partly lost; checked studies trace under half to an unresolved V gene and leave the rest unexplained. Across this sample there are about 210,000 clones, with about 89% seen only once. Clones ranked in the top ten supply 4% to 6% of the sample. Sequences were obtained from peripheral blood. These receptors all come from a woman aged 35 to 49 with acute or convalescent COVID-19.

The chain uses TRBV11-2 and TRBJ1-3; TRBD1 aligns across 9 bases. The CDR3 is made up of 16 amino acids. V lost 6 bases to trimming and J lost 2 bases; unmatched junction nucleotides: 8. CDR1 SGHAT and CDR2 FQNNGV come from the germline V gene. CDR3 coding DNA: TGTGCCAGCAGAAGTAACAGGGGGCGCGCTGGAAACACCATATATTTT. Translation: CASRSNRGRAGNTIYF.

The V call is TRBV27, the J call TRBJ2-5, with 10 bases that match TRBD1. Germline loops: CDR1 MNHEY, CDR2 SMNVEV (reference sequence). V gave up 1 base and J gave up 4 bases; unmatched junction bases: 6. CDR3 length equals 16 residues. The CDR3 spells CASSLFRDRGGETQYF. CDR3 coding DNA: TGTGCCAGCAGTTTATTCCGGGACAGGGGAGGAGAGACCCAGTACTTC.

This clone was seen once. The chain uses TRBV19 and TRBJ2-2, with TRBD2 matching over 8 bases. The CDR3 consists of 15 residues. The V and J ends lost 11 bases and 0 bases, in that order; junction bases with no gene match: 8. Germline CDR1 LNHDA, CDR2 SQIVND (reference sequence). CDR3 region: CARQRGGANTGELFF. Here the CDR3 DNA reads TGTGCCCGCCAACGGGGGGGGGCGAACACCGGGGAGCTGTTTTTT.

This clone was detected a few times. The rearrangement joins TRBV18 to TRBJ1-1, with D tentatively TRBD1 (6 bases). Germline-derived CDR1 and CDR2 are KGHSH and LQKENI. The length of the CDR3 is 15 residues. V shed 6 bases and J shed 0 bases, with 14 bases lying between them. The CDR3 reads CASSPDSYMNTEAFF. CDR3 coding DNA: TGTGCCAGCTCCCCGGACAGCTACATGAACACTGAAGCTTTCTTT.

The gene calls are TRBV6-1 and TRBJ2-5, with no clear D. This CDR3 has 16 residues. Trimming stripped 3 bases from V and 5 bases from J, with 19 bases between. Germline CDR1 reads MNHNS; CDR2 reads SASEGT. Here the CDR3 reads CASSEKLGRGLETQYF. CDR3 bases: TGTGCCAGCAGTGAGAAGTTGGGTCGAGGTTTGGAGACCCAGTACTTC.

V gene TRBV19 combines with J gene TRBJ1-5; the D gene is possibly TRBD1 (6 bases). The V end was cut by 6 bases, the J end by 3 bases, with 15 bases between. This CDR3 contains 15 residues. CDR1 LNHDA and CDR2 SQIVND come from the germline V gene (reference sequence). The CDR3 DNA sequence: TGTGCCAGTAGGGAATCCAGGGGATCCAATCAGCCCCAGCATTTT. Residues: CASRESRGSNQPQHF.

CDR3 in amino acids: CASSLWGVGTDQETQYF. Written as DNA, the CDR3 is TGTGCCAGCAGCTTATGGGGTGTGGGGACAGATCAAGAGACCCAGTACTTC. This chain connects TRBV7-6 to TRBJ2-5; the match to TRBD1 covers 7 bases. The CDR3 has 17 residues. The V segment lost 2 bases and the J segment 2 bases; nucleotides outside the gene matches: 11. Per germline, CDR1 SGHVS and CDR2 FNYEAQ.

The chain has TRBV5-1 and TRBJ1-5, with a possible D match to TRBD1 (5 bases). This CDR3 spans 16 amino acids. V shed 4 bases and J shed 0 bases, with 14 bases lying between them. Germline V gene sequence: CDR1 SGHRS, CDR2 YFSETQ. The CDR3 nucleotides are TGCGCCAGCAGCCTAAACCCAGGGAATAGCAATCAGCCCCAGCATTTT. Its protein is CASSLNPGNSNQPQHF.

The J gene is TRBJ2-1, the V gene TRBV6-4, with TRBD2 matching 9 bases. This CDR3 spans 18 amino acids. V lost 0 bases to trimming and J lost 6 bases; unmatched junction nucleotides: 12. Germline lookup yields CDR1 MRHNA and CDR2 SNTAGT. In DNA, the CDR3 is TGTGCCAGCAGTGACTCGAGTTGGCGTAGCGGGGGTATCAATGAGCAGTTCTTC. Translation gives CASSDSSWRSGGINEQFF.